These 17 T cell receptor beta chains share one sample of origin, sequenced in a study of immune heterogeneity within non-small cell lung tumors. Per sample, 600 ng of bulk tumor genomic DNA was the template used. Widely spaced biopsies, several per primary tumor, were obtained at surgery. Patients underwent curative surgery for non-small cell lung cancer (untreated and newly diagnosed). Amplification of the TCR beta CDR3 was achieved through multiplex PCR with 32 V and 13 J primers. MiXCR, applied by TCRdb to the multiplex PCR reads, yields one record per CDR3 protein. The sample has about 11,000 distinct CDR3 sequences; 25% to 30% are singletons. The sample consisted of lung tumor tissue. These receptors were taken from a man between 45 and 60 years old with non-small cell lung cancer.

This clonotype showed up many times. The V call is TRBV5-1, the J call TRBJ2-5; possibly TRBD1 or TRBD2 for D (5 bases each). Germline CDR1 is SGHRS and CDR2 is YFSETQ. This CDR3 contains 14 residues. V lost 2 bases and J 1 base, leaving 9 bases between the germline ends. The CDR3 sequence: CASSFAGSQETQYF. In DNA form, the CDR3 reads TGCGCCAGCAGCTTTGCAGGGAGCCAAGAGACCCAGTACTTC.

The table lists this clonotype with many counts. This sequence joins TRBV12-3 or TRBV12-4 and TRBJ2-3; 11 bases line up with TRBD1. After removal of 7 bases from V and 6 bases from J, the junction contained 12 bases not matched to a gene. This CDR3 is built from 16 residues. The CDR3 sequence: CASTPDGTGGWDTQYF. CDR3 bases: TGTGCCAGCACCCCCGACGGGACAGGGGGTTGGGATACGCAGTATTTT.

Concerning this clonotype: A read error may be the cause here, since a much bigger clone is one base away. The chain couples TRBV6-6 to TRBJ1-1, with D tentatively TRBD1 (6 bases). Germline values: CDR1 MNHNY, CDR2 SVGAGI (reference sequence). This CDR3 contains 14 residues. The CDR3 nucleotides read TGTGCCAGCAGTTACTCAGACAGGAACACTGAAGCTTCCTTT. Protein sequence: CASSYSDRNTEASF.

In this sample, this clonotype is medium-sized. Germline and junction disagree at one end, which may indicate a read error. The DNA for the CDR3 is TGCGCCAGCAGCGCTGGGTTCACTTCGGACAAGAGACACTTC. As protein: CASSAGFTSDKRHF. The J gene is TRBJ2-7, the V gene TRBV4-1; D may be TRBD1 (5 bases). Looked up from germline, CDR1 is MGHRA and CDR2 is YSYEKL. The CDR3 is made up of 14 amino acids.

This clonotype was detected many times. The rearrangement links TRBV6-1 to TRBJ2-7; TRBD1 agrees at 9 bases. J lost 4 bases, V lost 7 bases, and 5 bases had no gene match. Germline V lookup: CDR1 MNHNS, CDR2 SASEGT. The CDR3 is 13 amino acids. CDR3 nucleotides: TGTGCCAGCAAGACAGGGGGGAAGTACGAGCAGTACTTC. Protein product: CASKTGGKYEQYF.

With respect to this clonotype: A much larger clone lies a single base off, so this may be a read error. The gene calls are TRBV19 and TRBJ1-4; D unclear. V gave up 5 bases and J gave up 10 bases, with 11 bases separating them. This CDR3 region has 12 residues. CDR1 and CDR2 from the germline V gene are LNHDA and SQIVND (reference sequence). CDR3 sequence (DNA): TGTGCCAGTAGTTCCCGAATTGTAAAACTGTTTTTT. Amino acid sequence: CASSSRIVKLFF.

This clonotype rates as medium-sized. The chain recombines TRBV5-1 with TRBJ2-7; D is perhaps TRBD2 (5 bases). Germline V gives CDR1 SGHRS, CDR2 YFSETQ. CDR3 length: 18 residues. The V and J ends lost 1 base and 5 bases respectively, with 25 bases between them. The CDR3 is CASSLLGLLGRRDDEQYF. CDR3 nucleotides: TGCGCCAGCAGCTTGTTGGGGTTGTTAGGCCGCCGGGATGACGAGCAGTACTTC.

The chain is built from TRBV7-2 and TRBJ1-2; D is undetermined. V lost 2 bases to trimming and J lost 4 bases, with 11 bases between them. From germline, CDR1 is SGHTA and CDR2 FQGNSA. The CDR3 length is 14 residues. The CDR3 spells CASSLLGGSYGYTF. DNA for the CDR3: TGTGCCAGCAGCTTATTGGGCGGCAGCTATGGCTACACCTTC.

Worth noting for this clonotype: This could be a read error, since a much larger clone is one nucleotide away. This sequence joins TRBV20-1 and TRBJ2-7, with 9 positions matching TRBD1. Per the germline V gene, CDR1 is DFQATT and CDR2 is SNEGSKA (reference sequence). The V segment lost 7 bases and the J segment 5 bases; nucleotides outside the gene matches: 6. The CDR3 loop spans 12 amino acids. The CDR3 protein is CSVGQGYNEQYF. Written as DNA, the CDR3 is TGCAGTGTAGGACAGGGGTATAACGAGCAGTACTTC.

As concerns this clonotype: Since a much larger clone is just one base distant, this may be a read error. The chain employs TRBV20-1 and TRBJ1-2, with D possibly being TRBD1 (6 bases). This CDR3 region has 12 residues. Germline V gives CDR1 DFQATT, CDR2 SNEGSKA (reference sequence). CDR3 DNA sequence: TGCAGTGCTATAAGGACAGACTATGGCTGCACCTTC. This sequence encodes CSAIRTDYGCTF.

Notes on this clonotype: With a much larger clone just one base away, this may be a read error. This chain uses TRBV15 with TRBJ1-5, with D hard to call. The CDR3 covers 13 residues. V lost 0 bases to trimming and J lost 11 bases, with 11 bases between them. CDR1 and CDR2 (germline): LNHNV, YYDKDF (reference sequence). Here the CDR3 reads CATSREIQQSQHF. CDR3 in DNA: TGTGCCACCAGCAGAGAAATACAGCAGTCCCAGCATTTT.

Details on this clonotype: This sequence may be a read error, since a much larger clone differs from it by one base. The chain joins TRBV12-3 or TRBV12-4 to TRBJ1-1; D gene unclear. The CDR3 totals 15 residues. Deletions cut 4 bases from V and 1 base from J, with 13 bases between. CDR3 nucleotides: TGTGCCAGCAGTTCGCTCTGGGCAGCGAACACTGAAGCTTTCTTT. It yields the protein CASSSLWAANTEAFF.

This clonotype was counted a few times. The junction departs from germline at one end; a sequencing error may be responsible. The V gene is TRBV12-3 or TRBV12-4, the J gene TRBJ1-5; a possible D gene is TRBD1 (6 bases). The CDR3 is made up of 15 amino acids. The CDR3 loop is CASSSPQGGNQTQHF. CDR3 DNA: TGTGCCAGCAGTTCGCCACAGGGAGGAAATCAGACCCAGCATTTT.

This clonotype was found many times. The chain uses TRBV5-1 and TRBJ2-1, with unresolved D. Germline CDR1 SGHRS, CDR2 YFSETQ. The CDR3 is made up of 14 amino acids. V lost 2 bases and J lost 5, with 11 bases in between. The CDR3: CASSFSWQNNEQFF. CDR3 DNA sequence: TGCGCCAGCAGCTTTAGTTGGCAGAACAATGAGCAGTTCTTC.

This clonotype has more than one count but fewer than ten. V is TRBV30 and J is TRBJ2-5; D is uncertain. Germline lookup yields CDR1 GTSNPN and CDR2 SVGIG (reference sequence). This CDR3 comprises 12 residues. Trimming cost V 2 bases and J 4 bases, with 8 bases left between them. CDR3 amino acids: CAWSPTLETQYF. CDR3 DNA: TGTGCCTGGAGTCCTACCCTAGAGACCCAGTACTTC.

This clonotype was counted ten times or more. The chain couples TRBV30 to TRBJ1-6; D gene unclear. The CDR3 sequence is 15 residues long. The V and J ends lost 1 base and 8 bases respectively, with 15 bases between them. The germline CDR1 and CDR2 sequences are GTSNPN and SVGIG (reference sequence). CDR3 in DNA: TGTGCCTGGAGTGATGGATTTCGGGCAGATTCACCCCTCCACTTT. Encoded protein: CAWSDGFRADSPLHF.

This clonotype counts as medium-sized. This chain connects TRBV5-1 to TRBJ1-4; 7 nucleotides match TRBD1. The CDR3 covers 15 residues. The germline V gene has CDR1 SGHRS and CDR2 YFSETQ. V was clipped by 4 bases and J by 8 bases; unmatched bases: 11. CDR3 nucleotides: TGCGCCAGCAGCCCTATACCAGACAGGGACGAAAAACTGTTTTTT. This codes for CASSPIPDRDEKLFF.